The clone carrying this T cell receptor (beta chain) came up a few times. The data derive from a study of T cell changes during pregnancy in multiple sclerosis. Germline values: CDR1 SQVTM, CDR2 ANQGSEA. V was clipped by 8 bases and J by 2 bases; unmatched bases: 5. There are 12 residues in the CDR3. Clones were sequenced by immunoSEQ multiplex PCR, and TCRdb holds only the in-frame ones, with some missing. The sample lists just over 50,000 clones, 80% to 95% occurring once. This clonotype originated in a female donor with multiple sclerosis, enrolled in a pregnancy study. The sample consisted of CD4+ T cells from peripheral blood mononuclear cells, taken after pregnancy. V is TRBV29-1 and J is TRBJ2-5, with TRBD1 matching 7 bases. CDR3: CSTGTEQETQYF. Written as DNA, the CDR3 is TGCAGCACGGGGACAGAACAAGAGACCCAGTACTTC.